This T cell receptor beta chain was profiled in a study of cytomegalovirus exposure and HLA in healthy donors. This CDR3 has 14 amino acids. Trimming stripped 2 bases from V and 0 bases from J, with 8 bases between. The germline CDR1 and CDR2 sequences are LNHDA and SQIVND (reference sequence). This PCR relied on a set of 60 Vbeta primers and 13 Jbeta primers. Clones were sequenced by immunoSEQ multiplex PCR, and TCRdb holds only the in-frame ones, with some missing. The sample lists more than 95,000 clones, around three quarters occurring once. The V call is TRBV19, the J call TRBJ2-7; unclear D gene. The source is an older woman in good health and CMV-seropositive. Specimen: PBMCs. The CDR3 spells CASSIRSTSYEQYF. The CDR3 DNA reads TGTGCCAGTAGTATACGGTCCACCTCCTACGAGCAGTACTTC. The full variable domain, in which reference TRBV19 and TRBJ2-7 provide the parts outside the CDR3, is DGGITQSPKYLFRKEGQNVTLSCEQNLNHDAMYWYRQDPGQGLRLIYYSQIVNDFQKGDIAEGYSVSREKKESFPLTVTSAQKNPTAFYLCASSIRSTSYEQYFGPGTRLTVT.